The 19 T cell receptor beta chains below were found in one sample sequenced in a study of identical twins. In TCRdb, the 5' RACE reads were re-called with MiXCR into one record per CDR3 protein. The repertoire holds 1.5 million to 2 million distinct CDR3 sequences, with 32% as singletons. Sequencing input: cord blood. The receptors were gathered from a newborn girl in good health.

The chain links TRBV12-3 or TRBV12-4 to TRBJ2-1, with unresolved D. The CDR3 spans 13 residues. V was shortened by 2 bases and J by 9 bases, with 11 bases between the two germline ends. The CDR3 region is CASSLSGPSEQFF. CDR3 in DNA: TGTGCCAGCAGTTTATCCGGCCCTAGTGAGCAGTTCTTC.

The chain joins TRBV20-1 to TRBJ1-5; 12 bases align to TRBD1. The germline V gene encodes CDR1 DFQATT and CDR2 SNEGSKA (reference sequence). The CDR3 consists of 15 residues. Trimming removed 1 base from V and 6 bases from J; junction bases left unmatched: 4. This chain's CDR3 is CSARGGTGGIQPQHF. For the CDR3, the DNA is TGCAGTGCTAGAGGCGGGACAGGGGGCATTCAGCCCCAGCATTTT.

The chain recombines TRBV12-3 or TRBV12-4 with TRBJ2-2, with 8 bases identical to TRBD2. The CDR3 is 13 amino acids. V lost 5 bases to trimming and J lost 12 bases; unmatched junction nucleotides: 8. CDR3 region: CASSPGLALKLFF. DNA for the CDR3: TGTGCCAGCAGTCCCGGACTAGCCCTTAAGCTGTTTTTT.

The chain combines TRBV6-6 with TRBJ1-1; 9 nucleotides agree with TRBD1. The V gene end was trimmed by 7 bases and the J gene end by 1 base; junction bases not matched to a gene: 1. Per the germline V gene, CDR1 is MNHNY and CDR2 is SVGAGI (reference sequence). The CDR3 extends over 13 amino acids. CDR3 DNA: TGTGCCAGCAAACAGGGGGCGAACACTGAAGCTTTCTTT. Its protein is CASKQGANTEAFF.

This clonotype has just a few counts. V usage is TRBV28 and J usage is TRBJ2-3; 7 bases align to TRBD2. This CDR3 spans 16 amino acids. V lost 3 bases to trimming and J lost 6 bases; unmatched junction nucleotides: 12. Germline assignment: CDR1 MDHEN and CDR2 SYDVKM. CDR3 nucleotides: TGTGCCAGCAGTTTTAGAGGGGAGGGCCTCGGGGATACGCAGTATTTT. This encodes CASSFRGEGLGDTQYF. Together with reference TRBV28 and TRBJ2-3, the CDR3 gives the full variable domain: DVKVTQSSRYLVKRTGEKVFLECVQDMDHENMFWYRQDPGLGLRLIYFSYDVKMKEKGDIPEGYSVSREKKERFSLILESASTNQTSMYLCASSFRGEGLGDTQYFGPGTRLTVL.

This chain uses TRBV5-1 with TRBJ2-7, with 7 bases aligning to TRBD1. This CDR3 comprises 15 residues. Per germline, CDR1 SGHRS and CDR2 YFSETQ. Unmatched junction bases numbered 6, after V lost 0 bases and J lost 3 bases. As DNA, the CDR3 is TGCGCCAGCAGCTTGGACGGGACAGTATACTACGAGCAGTACTTC. Translating it yields CASSLDGTVYYEQYF.

There are many counts of this clonotype. The chain employs TRBV5-1 and TRBJ2-7, with D unresolved. Trimming removed 1 base at V and 0 bases at J, with 17 bases between. Germline V gene lookup returns CDR1 SGHRS and CDR2 YFSETQ. The CDR3 is 17 residues long. CDR3 in amino acids: CASSLRGVGPFSYEQYF. CDR3 coding DNA: TGCGCCAGCAGCTTGAGAGGCGTAGGGCCCTTCTCCTACGAGCAGTACTTC.

As for this clonotype: The CDR3 does not end in the conserved phenylalanine or tryptophan, so this is likely a read error. The chain has TRBV5-1 and TRBJ2-2; 7 bases fit TRBD2. The CDR3 runs to 15 residues. The germline V gene has CDR1 SGHRS and CDR2 YFSETQ. J was trimmed by 0 bases and V by 4 bases; bases with no gene match: 3. CDR3 sequence: CASSPLATNTGELFL. The CDR3 region has the DNA TGCGCCAGCAGCCCACTAGCGACGAACACCGGGGAGCTGTTTTTA.

The genes are TRBV5-1 and TRBJ2-7; no reliable D call. The CDR3 contains 11 residues. The V end lost 7 bases, the J end lost 5 bases, and 10 bases lay between the germline ends. Germline V gives CDR1 SGHRS, CDR2 YFSETQ. This CDR3 is CASGYLDEQYF. Written as DNA, the CDR3 is TGCGCCAGCGGATACTTAGACGAGCAGTACTTC.

This clonotype was detected only a few times. The chain couples TRBV28 to TRBJ1-5, with no clear D. V was cut by 1 base and J by 7 bases, with 11 bases left in between. CDR3 length: 14 residues. Germline assignment: CDR1 MDHEN and CDR2 SYDVKM. In DNA form, the CDR3 reads TGTGCCAGCAGTTTATACGGGGAAGGGCAGCCCCAGCATTTT. Translating it yields CASSLYGEGQPQHF.

This chain connects TRBV5-1 to TRBJ2-2; the match to TRBD2 covers 13 bases. Germline CDR1 and CDR2: SGHRS and YFSETQ. Trimming removed 4 bases from V and 6 bases from J; junction bases left unmatched: 6. This CDR3 has 16 residues. The CDR3 bases are TGCGCCAGCAGCCCCCTGACTAGCGGGGGGTCCGGGGAGCTGTTTTTT. This gives the protein CASSPLTSGGSGELFF. The full variable domain, completed using reference TRBV5-1 and TRBJ2-2, is KAGVTQTPRYLIKTRGQQVTLSCSPISGHRSVSWYQQTPGQGLQFLFEYFSETQRNKGNFPGRFSGRQFSNSRSEMNVSTLELGDSALYLCASSPLTSGGSGELFFGEGSRLTVL.

Of note for this clonotype: The junction differs from germline at one of its ends, possibly a read error. This chain links TRBV7-2 with TRBJ2-7; TRBD2 matches at 11 bases. The CDR3 contains 16 residues. Looked up from germline, CDR1 is SGHTA and CDR2 is FQGNSA. CDR3 amino acids: CASSLIGTSGSYELYF. The CDR3 region has the DNA TGTGCCAGCAGCTTAATAGGGACTAGCGGATCCTACGAGCTGTACTTC.

The J gene is TRBJ2-1, the V gene TRBV5-1; TRBD2 matches at 13 bases. J was trimmed by 3 bases and V by 0 bases; bases with no gene match: 6. The CDR3 loop spans 18 amino acids. CDR1 and CDR2 (germline): SGHRS, YFSETQ. The CDR3 protein is CASSLALWTSGSYNEQFF. The CDR3 DNA follows: TGCGCCAGCAGCTTGGCCCTTTGGACTAGCGGGAGCTACAATGAGCAGTTCTTC.

This clonotype was seen many times. The chain links TRBV27 to TRBJ1-1; D call uncertain. Germline values: CDR1 MNHEY, CDR2 SMNVEV (reference sequence). The V and J ends lost 0 bases and 0 bases respectively, with 2 bases between them. The CDR3 extends over 13 amino acids. Here the CDR3 reads CASSLSMNTEAFF. The DNA for the CDR3 is TGTGCCAGCAGTTTATCCATGAACACTGAAGCTTTCTTT.

The J gene is TRBJ2-1, the V gene TRBV5-1; 9 bases line up with TRBD2. The CDR3 loop spans 18 amino acids. V was clipped by 6 bases and J by 0 bases; unmatched bases: 13. Germline assignment: CDR1 SGHRS and CDR2 YFSETQ. The CDR3 DNA reads TGCGCCAGCACGGCGGGGGGGCCAATGTCGAGCTCCTACAATGAGCAGTTCTTC. This codes for CASTAGGPMSSSYNEQFF.

The rearrangement uses TRBV19 and TRBJ1-1, with D tentatively TRBD1 (6 bases). CDR1 and CDR2 from the germline V gene are LNHDA and SQIVND (reference sequence). This CDR3 comprises 15 residues. Trimming cost V 3 bases and J 7 bases, with 18 bases left between them. The CDR3: CASSIPGGQSLEAFF. The DNA of the CDR3 is TGTGCCAGTAGTATCCCAGGAGGACAGTCCCTTGAAGCTTTCTTT.

This clonotype was seen only a few times. CDR3 loop: CSVGVGTGGYTF. CDR3 in DNA: TGCAGCGTTGGGGTGGGGACCGGTGGCTACACCTTC. The chain combines TRBV29-1 with TRBJ1-2, with D tentatively TRBD1 (5 bases). CDR1 and CDR2 (germline): SQVTM, ANQGSEA. The CDR3 contains 12 residues. Trimming removed 4 bases at V and 7 bases at J, with 13 bases between.

The chain carries TRBV20-1 and TRBJ2-7, with 7 bases aligning to TRBD1. With 7 bases clipped from V and 0 bases from J, the junction kept 9 bases outside the gene matches. From germline, CDR1 is DFQATT and CDR2 SNEGSKA (reference sequence). CDR3 length: 14 amino acids. CDR3 DNA: TGCAGTGGCCTGACAGGGATGATCTCCTACGAGCAGTACTTC. Translated, it gives CSGLTGMISYEQYF.

This sequence joins TRBV4-1 and TRBJ1-4, with 9 bases that match TRBD1. The V segment lost 7 bases and the J segment 11 bases; nucleotides outside the gene matches: 20. The CDR3 length is 17 residues. Germline CDR1 and CDR2: MGHRA and YSYEKL. CDR3 amino acids: CASTRTPGTGTSRKLFF. The CDR3 DNA is TGCGCCAGCACCAGAACCCCCGGGACAGGGACCTCGAGGAAACTGTTTTTT.